This T cell receptor (beta chain) is drawn from a study of T-cell memory formation after mild COVID-19 (dated by TCRdb to the early 2020s). Some background on the complete study: TCR sequence clusters from the two donors were largely donor specific. In a couple of donors, T-cell clones that expanded and contracted after mild COVID-19 were tracked by sequencing TCRalpha and TCRbeta repertoires over time. Two young, previously healthy adult volunteers, one female and one male, were included in the cohort.

Including cysteine and phenylalanine, the CDR3 has 15 amino acids. The kept DNA is CDR3 alone, 45 bases in frame from the first base. The germline V gene (reference sequence) supplies CDR1 SGHAT and CDR2 FQDESV. V trim: 8 bases; J trim: 8 bases; unmatched bases: 13. In the case of this clonotype: Its antigen target is currently unknown. Per-nucleotide qualities are absent, and no much larger clonotype sits a single base away.

Overall study outcomes, separate from this receptor: The detection of some responding clones in pre-infection memory suggests that pre-existing cross-reactive memory T cells joined the SARS-CoV-2 response. Only a couple of mild cases were covered in the study, and larger cohorts including severe cases with pre-infection samples were considered necessary. Contracting CD4+ clones were found mainly in CM and EM memory subsets, while CD8+ clones were enriched in EMRA. Clones contracting from day 15 to 85 had balanced CD4/CD8 phenotypes, while a second wave expanding from day 15 to 37 was biased towards CD4+. SARS-CoV-2 specificity of the second-wave clones peaking on day 37 was not confirmed.

Ficoll-Paque density gradient centrifugation was the method used to isolate PBMCs. Sequencing relied on an Illumina NovaSeq 6000. Using 5'RACE with constant-segment primers, TCRalpha and TCRbeta cDNA libraries were constructed, with sample barcodes and unique molecular identifiers added in the process. Trizol reagent was used to extract RNA from every sample. Amplification of the libraries took two PCR steps, and the second step added a second sample barcode plus Illumina TruSeq adapters. Sequencing of the libraries was done on an Illumina NovaSeq, producing 2 x 150 bp paired-end reads. As for the authors' bioinformatics: With migec v1.2.7, reads were demultiplexed and then collapsed into UMI-guided consensus sequences. With mixcr v2.1.11, UMI consensuses were aligned to TRA and TRB V and J templates and assembled into clonotypes. Expanded or contracted clonotypes were those called significant by both edgeR and NoisET, with noise models trained on biological replicates. For edgeR calls, the cutoffs were a false discovery rate-adjusted p below 0.01 and a log2 fold-change threshold of 1. As an exploratory analysis of dynamics, max-normalized trajectories of the 1000 most abundant clonotypes were examined with PCA combined with hierarchical clustering. Each responding clone was given a CD4 or CD8 phenotype based on the CD4+ and CD8+ repertoires, which had been sequenced separately. Using fastp trimming at Q25 and MiXCR clonotype assembly, TCRdb reanalyzed the public sequencing data and kept in-frame beta chains. Rows with a matching CDR3 protein are joined into one entry that keeps the most common DNA and genes. The authors' filters were not applied to this entry. Present in this sample are around 150,000 distinct CDR3 sequences, 14% of which were seen just once. About 14% of the sample goes to the ten largest clones.

This TCR came from an adult woman who had mild COVID-19 (a few samples of this study predate the infection). The sample titles of this study are shuffled in the database, so cell type and time point are left out; the donor was told from shared clones. The sequenced sample was PBMCs or a T cell subset sorted from them (not recorded which). The V and J segments used are TRBV11-1 and TRBJ2-1; 9 central bases correspond to TRBD1. The DNA reads TGTGCCAGCTCCCGGAGGGTCCGACAGGGGGATGAGCAGTTCTTC. Its translation reads: CASSRRVRQGDEQFF.